This T cell receptor (beta chain) was identified during a study of shared clonotypes between healthy human individuals. CDR1 and CDR2 (germline): SGHNT, YYREEE (reference sequence). CDR3 length: 17 amino acids. Trimming removed 4 bases at V and 0 bases at J, with 18 bases between. Assay: immunoSEQ multiplex PCR; the TCRdb copy retains only in-frame clones and omits some. The sample yields hundreds of thousands of clones, about 80% seen once. All the donors were Caucasian adults who lived in Nashville, Tennessee. Broader study findings: Represented genetic and exposure-history diversity was restricted by having few donors.

Turning to this clone: The antigen is unknown.

The clonotype comes from a woman aged 40 to 50 in good health. Some clones in this sample may be carry-over from other donors' samples. The gene calls are TRBV5-4 and TRBJ2-3; D unresolved. The specimen sequenced was PBMCs. The CDR3 region is CASSPAGRRVSTDTQYF. CDR3 coding DNA: TGTGCCAGCAGCCCGGCCGGGCGGAGAGTTAGCACAGATACGCAGTATTTT.